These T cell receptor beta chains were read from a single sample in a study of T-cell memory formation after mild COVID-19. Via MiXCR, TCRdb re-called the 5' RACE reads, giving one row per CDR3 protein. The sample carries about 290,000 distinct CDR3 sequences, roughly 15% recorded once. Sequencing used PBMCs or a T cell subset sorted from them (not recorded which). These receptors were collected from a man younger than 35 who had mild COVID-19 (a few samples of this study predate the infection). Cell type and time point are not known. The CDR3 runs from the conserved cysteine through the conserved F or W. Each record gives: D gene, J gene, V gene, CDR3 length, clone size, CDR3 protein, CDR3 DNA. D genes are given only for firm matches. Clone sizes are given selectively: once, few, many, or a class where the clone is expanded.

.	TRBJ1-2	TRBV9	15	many	CASSVARDTHLGYTF	TGTGCCAGCAGCGTAGCGCGGGACACCCATCTCGGCTACACCTTC
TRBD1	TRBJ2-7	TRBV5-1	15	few	CASSLIRDRIYEQYF	TGCGCCAGCAGCTTGATCCGGGACAGGATCTACGAGCAGTACTTC
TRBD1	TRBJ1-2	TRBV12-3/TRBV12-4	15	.	CASSPGDRGRDGYTF	TGTGCCAGCAGTCCGGGGGACAGGGGTAGGGATGGCTACACCTTC
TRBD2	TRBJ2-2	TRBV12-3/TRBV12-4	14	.	CASSFSSGAGELFF	TGTGCCAGCAGTTTTTCTAGCGGCGCCGGGGAGCTGTTTTTT
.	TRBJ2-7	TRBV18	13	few	CASSPPVVYEQYF	TGTGCCAGCTCACCACCGGTCGTCTACGAGCAGTACTTC
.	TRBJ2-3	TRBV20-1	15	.	CSARVPGPFRGTQYF	TGCAGTGCTAGAGTCCCGGGGCCCTTCCGTGGTACGCAGTATTTT
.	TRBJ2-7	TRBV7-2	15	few	CASSLGTGMTYEQYF	TGTGCCAGCAGCTTAGGCACAGGGATGACCTACGAGCAGTACTTC
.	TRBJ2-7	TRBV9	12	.	CASSVALYEQYF	TGTGCCAGCAGCGTAGCTCTCTACGAGCAGTACTTC
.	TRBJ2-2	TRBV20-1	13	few	CSASQQNTGELFF	TGCAGTGCTAGTCAGCAAAACACCGGGGAGCTGTTTTTT
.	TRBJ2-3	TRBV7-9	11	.	CASSSGYTQYF	TGTGCCAGCAGCTCGGGGTATACGCAGTATTTT
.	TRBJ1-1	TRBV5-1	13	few	CASSLEGALEAFF	TGCGCCAGCAGCTTGGAGGGAGCCCTTGAAGCTTTCTTT
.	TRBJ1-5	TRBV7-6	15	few	CASSSASDGSQPQHF	TGTGCCAGCAGCTCAGCTTCGGATGGAAGTCAGCCCCAGCATTTT
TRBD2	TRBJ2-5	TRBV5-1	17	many	CASSLLGGGVGRETQYF	TGCGCCAGCAGCCTTCTGGGCGGGGGGGTCGGAAGAGAGACCCAGTACTTC
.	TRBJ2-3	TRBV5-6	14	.	CASSLDVFTDTQYF	TGTGCCAGCAGCTTGGACGTTTTCACAGATACGCAGTATTTT
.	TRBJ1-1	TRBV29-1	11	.	CSVEHGPEAFF	TGCAGCGTTGAACATGGGCCTGAAGCTTTCTTT
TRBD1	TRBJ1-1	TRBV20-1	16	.	CSARTQGGHMNTEAFF	TGCAGTGCTAGAACTCAGGGGGGTCATATGAACACTGAAGCTTTCTTT
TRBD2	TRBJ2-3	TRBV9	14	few	CASSPAAGADTQYF	TGTGCCAGCAGCCCCGCGGCGGGGGCAGATACGCAGTATTTT
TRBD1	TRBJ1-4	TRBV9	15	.	CASSPGQVRNEKLFF	TGTGCCAGCAGCCCCGGACAGGTCCGGAATGAAAAACTGTTTTTT
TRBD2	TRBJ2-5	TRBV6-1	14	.	CASSETSGGETQYF	TGTGCCAGCAGTGAAACTAGCGGGGGCGAGACCCAGTACTTC
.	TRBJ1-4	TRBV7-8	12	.	CASSLDSEKLFF	TGTGCCAGCTCACTGGACAGCGAAAAACTGTTTTTT
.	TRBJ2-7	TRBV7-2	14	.	CASSGTGYPYEQYF	TGTGCCAGCAGCGGCACAGGGTACCCCTACGAGCAGTACTTC
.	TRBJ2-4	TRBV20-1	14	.	CSAREARRGDIQYF	TGCAGTGCTAGAGAGGCCAGAAGAGGGGACATTCAGTACTTC
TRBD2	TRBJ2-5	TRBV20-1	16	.	CSATPPLAGGQETQYF	TGCAGTGCTACCCCCCCCCTAGCGGGGGGACAAGAGACCCAGTACTTC
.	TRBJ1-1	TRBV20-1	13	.	CSARGGGQTEAFF	TGCAGTGCGAGGGGGGGAGGACAGACTGAAGCTTTCTTT
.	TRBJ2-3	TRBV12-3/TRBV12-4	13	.	CASSRGGAPTQYF	TGTGCCAGCAGTCGCGGCGGGGCGCCGACGCAGTATTTT
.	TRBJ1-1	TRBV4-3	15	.	CASSQDSGLGTEAFF	TGCGCCAGCAGCCAAGACAGCGGTCTTGGTACTGAAGCTTTCTTT
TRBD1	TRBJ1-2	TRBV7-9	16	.	CASSLVAGTGGYGYTF	TGTGCCAGCAGCTTAGTAGCCGGGACAGGGGGGTATGGCTACACCTTC
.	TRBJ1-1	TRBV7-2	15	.	CASSLANTADTEAFF	TGTGCCAGCAGCTTAGCCAACACAGCGGACACTGAAGCTTTCTTT
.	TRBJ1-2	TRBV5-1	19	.	CASSLAWSKWAVYPYGYTF	TGCGCCAGCAGCTTGGCCTGGAGTAAATGGGCAGTTTACCCTTATGGCTACACCTTC
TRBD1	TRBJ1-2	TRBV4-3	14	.	CASSQTTGGYGYTF	TGCGCCAGCAGCCAAACCACAGGGGGGTATGGCTACACCTTC
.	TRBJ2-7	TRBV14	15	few	CASRMTGAPPYEQYF	TGTGCCAGCAGGATGACAGGAGCCCCCCCCTACGAGCAGTACTTC
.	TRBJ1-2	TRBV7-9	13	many	CASSLVGAYGYTF	TGTGCCAGCAGCTTAGTTGGGGCCTATGGCTACACCTTC
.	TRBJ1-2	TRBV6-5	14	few	CASRRSGLSEGYTF	TGTGCCAGCAGGCGGTCGGGTTTATCCGAAGGCTACACCTTC
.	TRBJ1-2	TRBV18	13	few	CASSPAGNYGYTF	TGTGCCAGCTCACCGGCAGGGAACTATGGCTACACCTTC
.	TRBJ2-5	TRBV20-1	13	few	CSARAGVVETQYF	TGCAGTGCTAGGGCAGGGGTGGTCGAGACCCAGTACTTC
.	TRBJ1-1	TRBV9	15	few	CASSAPGTGATEAFF	TGTGCCAGCAGCGCCCCCGGGACGGGGGCCACTGAAGCTTTCTTT
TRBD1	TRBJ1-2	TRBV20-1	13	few	CSATGDGGYGYTF	TGCAGTGCCACAGGGGACGGGGGTTATGGCTACACCTTC
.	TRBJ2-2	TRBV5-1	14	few	CATRPGADTGELFF	TGCGCCACCCGGCCCGGGGCCGACACCGGGGAGCTGTTTTTT
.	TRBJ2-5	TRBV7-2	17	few	CASSPLTLRVTVETQYF	TGTGCCAGCAGCCCACTTACGCTCCGGGTCACGGTGGAGACCCAGTACTTC
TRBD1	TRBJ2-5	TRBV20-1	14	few	CSASGTGGRETQYF	TGCAGTGCTAGTGGGACAGGGGGCCGAGAGACCCAGTACTTC
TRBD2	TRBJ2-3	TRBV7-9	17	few	CASSFGLAGGGADTQYF	TGTGCCAGCAGCTTCGGACTAGCGGGGGGAGGGGCAGATACGCAGTATTTT
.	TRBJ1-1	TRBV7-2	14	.	CASSTLQGNTEAFF	TGTGCCAGCAGCACCCTCCAGGGGAACACTGAAGCTTTCTTT
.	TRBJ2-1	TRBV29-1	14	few	CSVKGGPVGNEQFF	TGCAGCGTTAAAGGGGGACCCGTGGGTAATGAGCAGTTCTTC
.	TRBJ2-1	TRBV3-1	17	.	CASSQEYSSGPAGEQFF	TGTGCCAGCAGCCAAGAATATAGTAGCGGCCCCGCCGGGGAGCAGTTCTTC
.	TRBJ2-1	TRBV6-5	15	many	CASSDGRGSYNEQFF	TGTGCCAGCAGCGACGGGCGGGGCTCCTACAATGAGCAGTTCTTC